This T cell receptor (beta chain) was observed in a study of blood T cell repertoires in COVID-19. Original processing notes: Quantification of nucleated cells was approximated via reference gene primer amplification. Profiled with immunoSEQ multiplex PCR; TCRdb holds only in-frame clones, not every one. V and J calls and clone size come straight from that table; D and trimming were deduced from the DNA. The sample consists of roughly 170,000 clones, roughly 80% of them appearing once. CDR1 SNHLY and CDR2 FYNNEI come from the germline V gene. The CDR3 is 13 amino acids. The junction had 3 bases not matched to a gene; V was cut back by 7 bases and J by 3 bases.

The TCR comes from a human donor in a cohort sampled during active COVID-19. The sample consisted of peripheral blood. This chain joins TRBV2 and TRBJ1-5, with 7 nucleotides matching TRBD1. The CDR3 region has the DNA TGTGCCAGCACGGGACAGTACAATCAGCCCCAGCATTTT. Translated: CASTGQYNQPQHF.